This entry is about one T cell receptor beta chain. Antigen: not known. The data derive from a study of cytomegalovirus exposure and HLA in healthy donors. About the study: Later analysis reported that the approximately 120 validation repertoires shared the platform of the 600 to 750 first-cohort repertoires. Findings and limits, study-wide: According to reports, the classifier identified cytomegalovirus status with high specificity and sensitivity. According to a subsequent analysis, TCR clusters identified in the first cohort showed a tendency to co-occur across the 110 or so validation repertoires. Rare TCR sequences predominated, though certain public TCRs were found in many donors.

The CDR3 loop spans 14 amino acids. Germline V gives CDR1 KGHSH, CDR2 LQKENI. The ends were cut back, 6 bases at V and 0 bases at J, with 9 bases in the middle. Profiling relied on immunoSEQ multiplex PCR, and the TCRdb table lists in-frame clones only, not all of them. This table has 250,000 to 350,000 clones, 86% appearing once. Input material: PBMCs. V and J are TRBV18 and TRBJ1-3; D is perhaps TRBD1 (6 bases). This receptor was identified in a woman between 18 and 29 years old in good health and CMV-seronegative. CDR3 region: CASSTGLSGNTIYF. Here the CDR3 DNA reads TGTGCCAGCTCCACAGGGCTCTCTGGAAACACCATATATTTT.